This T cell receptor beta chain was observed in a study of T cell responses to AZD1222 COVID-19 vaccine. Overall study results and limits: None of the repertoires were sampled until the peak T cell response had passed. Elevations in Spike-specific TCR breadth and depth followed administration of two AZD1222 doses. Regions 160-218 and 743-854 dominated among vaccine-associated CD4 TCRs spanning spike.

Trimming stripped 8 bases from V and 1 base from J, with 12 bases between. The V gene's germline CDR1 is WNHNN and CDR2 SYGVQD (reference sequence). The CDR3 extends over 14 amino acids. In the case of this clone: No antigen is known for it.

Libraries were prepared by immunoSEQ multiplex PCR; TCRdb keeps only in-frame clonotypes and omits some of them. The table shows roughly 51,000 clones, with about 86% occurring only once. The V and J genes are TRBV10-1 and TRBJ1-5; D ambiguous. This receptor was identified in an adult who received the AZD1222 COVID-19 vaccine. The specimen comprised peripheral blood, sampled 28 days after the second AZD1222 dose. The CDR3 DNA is TGCGCCAGCTTCCTCGGAAGGAGCAATCAGCCCCAGCATTTT. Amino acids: CASFLGRSNQPQHF.